This T cell receptor beta chain appears in the sequencing data of a study of blood T cell repertoires in COVID-19. Study context: The cDNA or gDNA used as material had been derived from T cells, B-cell-depleted T cells, or PBMCs.

The CDR3 spans 14 residues. With 5 bases removed from V and 6 bases from J, the gap between germline ends came to 16 bases. The germline V gene encodes CDR1 MDHEN and CDR2 SYDVKM. Methods used by the authors: Reference gene primer amplification yielded estimated nucleated cell counts. TCRdb's copy holds only in-frame clones and misses some; the assay was immunoSEQ multiplex PCR. V, J and clone size are taken as reported in that table, and D and trimming were inferred from the DNA itself. Of 300,000 to 400,000 clones listed, approximately 91% are singletons. The clonotype originates from an older woman with COVID-19, enrolled during active disease. Sequencing input: peripheral blood. This chain connects TRBV28 to TRBJ1-2, with TRBD1 as a possible D gene (5 bases). Here the CDR3 reads CASSPVGGAHGYTF. DNA of the CDR3: TGTGCCAGCAGTCCCGTGGGAGGGGCCCATGGCTACACCTTC.